Detailed here is one T cell receptor (beta chain). The CDR3 is made up of 11 amino acids. Germline values: CDR1 MNHNY, CDR2 SVGAGI (reference sequence). Trimming shortened V by 6 bases and J by 9 bases, and 9 bases separated the two germline ends. The data stem from a study of patients and donors after allogeneic stem cell transplantation. From the RT-PCR reads, TCRdb called clonotypes with MiXCR, one entry per CDR3 protein. The sample contains approximately 170,000 distinct CDR3 sequences, 24% of which appear only once. The V call is TRBV6-6, the J call TRBJ1-5; D not resolved. This clonotype originated in a human donor who was either an allogeneic HSCT recipient or a stem cell or donor lymphocyte infusion donor (not recorded which). It is not recorded whose cells these are; they may come from a transplant donor. Sequenced input: blood, either unsorted or a sorted T cell fraction (not recorded which). CDR3: CASSPKGPQHF. The DNA of the CDR3 is TGTGCCAGCAGCCCTAAGGGGCCCCAGCATTTT.